One sample yielded the 11 T cell receptor beta chains listed below, sequenced in a study of blood T cell repertoires in COVID-19. Repertoires were generated with immunoSEQ multiplex PCR, while TCRdb's copy carries only in-frame clones and drops some. This sample has approximately 160,000 clones, with 75% to 85% found just once. The sample consisted of peripheral blood. These receptors all come from a human donor in a cohort sampled during active COVID-19.

The rearrangement links TRBV21-1 to TRBJ1-3. TRBV21-1 is termed a pseudogene. The CDR3 sequence is 18 residues long. CDR3 nucleotide sequence: TGTGCCAGCAGCGAGGCGGGGGGTAGTGCGCTCTCTGGAAACACCATATATTTT. Residues: CASSEAGGSALSGNTIYF.

The chain employs TRBV9 and TRBJ2-1; the match to TRBD2 covers 11 bases. The length of the CDR3 is 15 residues. V dropped 3 bases and J dropped 6; count of bases not matched to a gene: 5. Per germline, CDR1 SGDLS and CDR2 YYNGEE. DNA for the CDR3: TGTGCCAGCAGCGCACTAGCGGGGGCCCCCAATGAGCAGTTCTTC. Translating gives CASSALAGAPNEQFF.

This sequence joins TRBV7-3 and TRBJ2-5, with TRBD2 identical over 8 bases. This CDR3 is 14 amino acids long. V shed 5 bases and J 3 bases; nucleotides not matched to a gene: 5. Germline CDR1 and CDR2: SGHTA and FQGTGA. The CDR3 reads CASSLDGREETQYF. The CDR3 DNA reads TGTGCCAGCAGCCTGGACGGGAGGGAAGAGACCCAGTACTTC. Together with reference TRBV7-3 and TRBJ2-5, the CDR3 gives the full variable domain: GAGVSQTPSNKVTEKGKYVELRCDPISGHTALYWYRQSLGQGPEFLIYFQGTGAADDSGLPNDRFFAVRPEGSVSTLKIQRTERGDSAVYLCASSLDGREETQYFGPGTRLLVL.

The chain recombines TRBV27 with TRBJ1-1, with a weak D call TRBD1 (5 bases). The CDR3 consists of 15 residues. Germline V gene data show CDR1 as MNHEY and CDR2 as SMNVEV (reference sequence). Trimming shortened V by 8 bases and J by 0 bases, and 16 bases separated the two germline ends. The CDR3 reads CASAPTAWLNTEAFF. CDR3 in DNA: TGTGCCAGCGCACCGACAGCATGGTTGAACACTGAAGCTTTCTTT.

The genes are TRBV5-1 and TRBJ2-7, with TRBD1 matching over 9 bases. Germline CDR1 SGHRS, CDR2 YFSETQ. The CDR3 consists of 16 residues. V trimming: 0 bases; J trimming: 0 bases; junction bases outside the gene matches: 4. The CDR3 sequence is CASSLGGTGNSYEQYF. The CDR3 coding sequence is TGCGCCAGCAGCTTGGGGGGGACAGGGAACTCCTACGAGCAGTACTTC.

This clone was detected only once. CDR3 loop: CASSQTGANTGELFF. CDR3 DNA: TGCGCCAGCAGCCAAACAGGCGCGAACACCGGGGAGCTGTTTTTT. This chain uses TRBV4-1 with TRBJ2-2, with a tentative D call TRBD1 (5 bases). The CDR3 runs 15 residues. Trimming removed 2 bases at V and 0 bases at J, with 7 bases between. Germline V lookup: CDR1 MGHRA, CDR2 YSYEKL.

This clone has a handful of counts. In DNA, the CDR3 is TGCAGTGCTAGTGTCCGGGGAGAGATTTCAACTAATGAAAAACTGTTTTTT. Its translation is CSASVRGEISTNEKLFF. This chain joins TRBV20-1 and TRBJ1-4; no clear D. V was trimmed by 3 bases and J by 0 bases, leaving 17 bases between them. There are 17 residues in the CDR3. Germline V gene data show CDR1 as DFQATT and CDR2 as SNEGSKA (reference sequence).

J is TRBJ2-7 and V is TRBV6-5, with D possibly being TRBD1 (5 bases). This CDR3 comprises 10 residues. The germline V gene encodes CDR1 MNHEY and CDR2 SVGAGI. V dropped 7 bases and J dropped 5 bases, with 6 bases sitting between them. CDR3 in amino acids: CASIGDEQYF. The CDR3 DNA reads TGTGCCAGCATAGGGGACGAGCAGTACTTC.

Ten or more counts support this clone. The chain couples TRBV25-1 to TRBJ2-7; 7 nucleotides align to TRBD2. Germline assignment: CDR1 MGHDK and CDR2 SYGVNS. The trim removed 1 base at V and 1 base at J, leaving 4 bases unmatched. CDR3 size: 15 residues. CDR3 amino acids: CASSESTSESYEQYF. The CDR3 DNA reads TGTGCCAGCAGTGAATCAACTAGCGAATCCTACGAGCAGTACTTC.

V usage is TRBV30 and J usage is TRBJ1-2, with D possibly matching TRBD1 (6 bases). Deletions cut 3 bases from V and 5 bases from J, with 22 bases between. Germline loops: CDR1 GTSNPN, CDR2 SVGIG (reference sequence). The CDR3 spans 16 residues. This chain's CDR3 is CAWRPQGNTPQYGYTF. The DNA of the CDR3 is TGTGCCTGGAGACCCCAGGGGAATACACCTCAGTATGGCTACACCTTC.

The chain recombines TRBV20-1 with TRBJ2-7; possibly TRBD1 for D (6 bases). CDR1 and CDR2 from the germline V gene are DFQATT and SNEGSKA (reference sequence). Trimming took 3 bases from V and 3 from J, leaving 12 bases between them. This CDR3 has 13 residues. The DNA for the CDR3 is TGCAGTGCTAGTCCCCCAGGGGTCTACGAGCAGTACTTC. It specifies CSASPPGVYEQYF.